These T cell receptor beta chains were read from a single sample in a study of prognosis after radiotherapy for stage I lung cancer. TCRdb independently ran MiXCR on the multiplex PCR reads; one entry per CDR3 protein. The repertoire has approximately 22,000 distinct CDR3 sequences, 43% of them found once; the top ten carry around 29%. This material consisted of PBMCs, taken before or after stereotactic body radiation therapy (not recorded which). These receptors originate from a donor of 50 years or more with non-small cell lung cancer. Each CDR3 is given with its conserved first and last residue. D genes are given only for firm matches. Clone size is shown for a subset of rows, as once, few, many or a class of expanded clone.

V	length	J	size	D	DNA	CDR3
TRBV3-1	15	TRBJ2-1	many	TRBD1	TGTGCCAGCAGCTCCGGGACAGGGGTCTACAATGAGCAGTTCTTC	CASSSGTGVYNEQFF
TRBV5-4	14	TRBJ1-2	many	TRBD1	TGTGCCAGCAGCTTGAACAGGGGGAACTATGGCTACACCTTC	CASSLNRGNYGYTF
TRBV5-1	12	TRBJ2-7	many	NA	TGCGCCAGCAGCATCGACAGTTACGAGCAGTACTTC	CASSIDSYEQYF
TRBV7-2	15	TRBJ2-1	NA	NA	TGTGCCAGCATCCGCGGACTGGCGACTTACAATGAGCAGTTCTTC	CASIRGLATYNEQFF
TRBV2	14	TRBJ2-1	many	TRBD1	TGTGCCAGCAGTGCGGGACAGGGGGCCTATGAGCAGTTCTTC	CASSAGQGAYEQFF
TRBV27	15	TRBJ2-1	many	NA	TGTGCCAGCAGTTCCGGGATGAAGGCCTACAATGAGCAGTTCTTC	CASSSGMKAYNEQFF
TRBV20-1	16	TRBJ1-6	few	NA	TGCAGTGCTAGATCCAAGTCGGTCGGCCATAATTCACCCCTCCACTTT	CSARSKSVGHNSPLHF
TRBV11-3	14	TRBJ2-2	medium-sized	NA	TGTGCCAGCAGCCCCGACAGGCCCACCGGGGAGCTGTTTTTT	CASSPDRPTGELFF
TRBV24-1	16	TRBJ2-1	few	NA	TGTGCCACCAGTGATAAGGGAAGGGGAAGAGACAATGAGCAGTTCTTC	CATSDKGRGRDNEQFF
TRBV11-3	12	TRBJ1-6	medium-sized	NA	TGTGCCAGCAGGGAGGGGAATTCACCCCTCCACTTT	CASREGNSPLHF
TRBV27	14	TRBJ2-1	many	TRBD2	TGTGCCAGCAGGCCAGCGGGAGGAGGCAATGAGCAGTTCTTC	CASRPAGGGNEQFF
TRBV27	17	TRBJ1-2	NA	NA	TGTGCCAGCAGTTTATATAGTCCAGGGGTAGCGGACTATGGCTACACCTTC	CASSLYSPGVADYGYTF
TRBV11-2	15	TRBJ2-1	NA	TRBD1	TGTGCCAGCAGTGCCTCCGGGACAGGACACAATGAGCAGTTCTTC	CASSASGTGHNEQFF
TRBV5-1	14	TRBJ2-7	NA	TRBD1	TGCGCCAGCAGCGTGACAGGGGGCAGGAACGAGCAGTACTTC	CASSVTGGRNEQYF
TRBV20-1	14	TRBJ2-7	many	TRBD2	TGCAGTGCTAGGGGGGGGGATTTCAACTACGAGCAGTACTTC	CSARGGDFNYEQYF
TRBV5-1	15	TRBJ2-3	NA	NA	TGCGCCAGCAGCTTGTTTGGTTTAAGCACAGATACGCAGTATTTT	CASSLFGLSTDTQYF
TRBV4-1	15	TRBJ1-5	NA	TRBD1	TGCGCCAGCAGCCAGACAGGGGGGAGCAATCAGCCCCAGCATTTT	CASSQTGGSNQPQHF
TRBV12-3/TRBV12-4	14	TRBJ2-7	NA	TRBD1	TGTGCCGGCAGGCAGGACAGGGCGAACTACGAGCAGTACTTC	CAGRQDRANYEQYF
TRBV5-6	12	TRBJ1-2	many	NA	TGTGCCAGCAGCGCCTCGGGAGGTGGCTACACCTTC	CASSASGGGYTF
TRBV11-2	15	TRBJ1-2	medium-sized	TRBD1	TGTGCCAGCAGCCCGTGGGAGGCAGGGGGCAGAGGCTACACCTTC	CASSPWEAGGRGYTF
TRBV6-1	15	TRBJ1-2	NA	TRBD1	TGTGCCAGCAGCCGAGAAGGACAGGCGGCTCTCGGCTACACCTTC	CASSREGQAALGYTF
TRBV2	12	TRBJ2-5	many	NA	TGTGCCAGCAGTGAGGGCCAAGAGACCCAGTACTTC	CASSEGQETQYF
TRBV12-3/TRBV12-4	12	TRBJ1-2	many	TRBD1	TGTGCCAGCAAACAGGGGGCCTATGGCTACACCTTC	CASKQGAYGYTF